This T cell receptor beta chain was recovered during a study of STAT5B mutations in CD4+ large granular lymphocyte leukemia. Findings of the study overall: Patient CD4-sorted repertoires stayed more clonal than healthy ones after leukemic-clone removal. Without HLA matching, higher CD4+ than CD8+ T-LGLL clonality could reflect small sample size. Compared with healthy controls (2/35), patient top clones favored TRBV06 (8/27).

CDR3 length: 11 residues. CDR1 is GTSNPN and CDR2 is SVGIG in the germline V gene (reference sequence). V was shortened by 4 bases and J by 8 bases, with 11 bases between the two germline ends. Regarding this clone: Antigen: not known.

TCRdb's table, derived via immunoSEQ multiplex PCR, lists solely in-frame clones and lacks some. The data hold approximately 28,000 clones, with 85% to 90% observed a single time. This chain connects TRBV30 to TRBJ1-2; D call uncertain. The TCR comes from a human donor in good health. The source material was CD4+ T cells from blood buffy coats. The CDR3 coding sequence is TGTGCCTGGATCCGGCCGTACGGCTACACCTTC. This sequence encodes CAWIRPYGYTF.